A selection of T cell receptor beta chains follows, all from one sample in a study of T cells in Graves' hyperthyroidism and ophthalmopathy. TCRdb itself ran the multiplex PCR reads through MiXCR, one entry per CDR3 protein. The sample consists of hundreds of thousands of distinct CDR3 sequences, over 20% of them appearing once. The material sequenced was blood. The receptors were sampled from a man between 25 and 39 years old with Graves' ophthalmopathy. The CDR3 runs from the conserved cysteine through the conserved F or W. The D gene is left open where the match is weak. Clone size, where shown, is once, few, many, or a class for clones that have expanded.

>TRBV19|TRBD2|.|TRBJ2-3
CASSGLVSDTQYF
TGTGCCAGTAGTGGACTAGTTTCAGATACGCAGTATTTT
>TRBV18|.|few|TRBJ2-2
CASSRDGGTGELFF
TGTGCCAGCTCAAGAGACGGAGGGACCGGGGAGCTGTTTTTT
>TRBV7-2|.|.|TRBJ1-2
CASSLGQQRNYGYTF
TGTGCCAGCAGCTTAGGTCAACAGCGGAACTATGGCTACACCTTC
>TRBV11-3|TRBD2|many|TRBJ2-5
CASSEGLVAWPNKETQYF
TGTGCCAGCAGCGAAGGACTAGTTGCTTGGCCCAATAAAGAGACCCAGTACTTC
>TRBV19|.|few|TRBJ1-2
CASSIAGSGYTF
TGTGCCAGTAGTATAGCTGGGTCTGGCTACACCTTC
>TRBV28|TRBD2|few|TRBJ2-7
CASSRTSESYEQYF
TGTGCCAGCAGTCGGACTAGCGAATCCTACGAGCAGTACTTC
>TRBV3-1|.|.|TRBJ2-6
CASSRGTGTSGANVLTF
TGTGCCAGCAGCCGTGGAACCGGCACTTCTGGGGCCAACGTCCTGACTTTC
>TRBV6-5|.|.|TRBJ2-7
CVSSYTSGTVLGEQYF
TGTGTCAGCAGTTACACCTCCGGGACCGTCCTCGGGGAGCAGTACTTC
>TRBV12-3/TRBV12-4|.|.|TRBJ2-7
CASSKSYEQYF
TGTGCCAGCAGTAAGAGCTACGAGCAGTACTTC
>TRBV28|.|.|TRBJ1-1
CASSPGDTKREAFF
TGTGCCAGCAGTCCGGGGGACACAAAAAGAGAGGCTTTCTTT
>TRBV11-1|TRBD1|few|TRBJ2-2
CASSPTGGGELFF
TGTGCCAGCAGTCCCACAGGGGGCGGGGAGCTGTTTTTT
>TRBV9|.|few|TRBJ1-3
CASSVDWGPGNTIYF
TGTGCCAGCAGCGTAGATTGGGGCCCCGGAAACACCATATATTTT
>TRBV9|.|.|TRBJ2-7
CASSVEVVGVRGEQYF
TGTGCCAGCAGCGTAGAAGTGGTGGGAGTTAGGGGGGAGCAGTACTTC
>TRBV6-2/TRBV6-3|.|.|TRBJ1-3
CASFGGPLSGNTIYF
TGTGCCAGCTTTGGCGGGCCCCTCTCTGGAAACACCATATATTTT
>TRBV30|.|many|TRBJ2-3
CAWSSGDTQYF
TGTGCCTGGAGCAGCGGAGATACGCAGTATTTT
>TRBV12-3/TRBV12-4|.|.|TRBJ1-2
CASRLDRSTYGYTF
TGTGCCAGCAGGTTAGACAGGAGTACCTATGGCTACACCTTC
>TRBV2|TRBD2|few|TRBJ2-1
CASSGDTSGRRLNEQFF
TGTGCCAGCAGTGGGGACACTAGCGGGAGACGGCTGAATGAGCAGTTCTTC
>TRBV28|TRBD1|.|TRBJ2-2
CASSRLQGAGGELFF
TGTGCCAGCAGTCGCCTTCAGGGGGCCGGCGGGGAGCTGTTTTTT
>TRBV29-1|TRBD2|few|TRBJ2-3
CSVEVLAGGATDTQYF
TGCAGCGTTGAAGTCCTAGCGGGAGGTGCCACAGATACGCAGTATTTT
>TRBV11-1|.|.|TRBJ2-1
CASSYRVGDEQFF
TGCGCCAGCAGTTACAGGGTGGGCGATGAGCAGTTCTTC
>TRBV7-6|.|.|TRBJ2-1
CASSLGGYQSDEQFF
TGTGCCAGCAGCTTAGGAGGTTACCAAAGCGATGAGCAGTTCTTC
>TRBV20-1|.|.|TRBJ2-5
CSARRLAQETQYF
TGCAGTGCTAGACGGCTAGCCCAGGAGACCCAGTACTTC
>TRBV28|TRBD2|.|TRBJ2-2
CASSTTGTSGPTGELFF
TGTGCCAGCAGTACCACCGGGACTAGCGGCCCGACCGGGGAGCTGTTTTTT
>TRBV27|TRBD2|.|TRBJ2-1
CASSRLAGQYNEQFF
TGTGCCAGCAGCAGACTAGCGGGACAATACAATGAGCAGTTCTTC
>TRBV5-6|TRBD2|.|TRBJ2-1
CASSLGLALAYNEQFF
TGTGCCAGCAGCTTGGGACTAGCGTTAGCCTACAATGAGCAGTTCTTC
>TRBV14|TRBD1|few|TRBJ1-4
CASSRQGEGAYEKLFF
TGTGCCAGCAGCCGCCAAGGAGAGGGGGCGTATGAAAAACTGTTTTTT
>TRBV12-3/TRBV12-4|.|many|TRBJ2-2
CASSFGIGTGELFF
TGTGCCAGCAGTTTTGGGATCGGCACCGGGGAGCTGTTTTTT
>TRBV4-1|TRBD1|.|TRBJ2-7
CASSQDPAGQGPYEQYF
TGCGCCAGCAGCCAAGACCCGGCCGGACAGGGGCCCTACGAGCAGTACTTC
>TRBV6-5|.|.|TRBJ1-1
CASSYSGGSGTEAFF
TGTGCCAGCAGTTACTCCGGGGGGAGTGGGACTGAAGCTTTCTTT
>TRBV28|.|many|TRBJ2-1
CASSLVLASNEQFF
TGTGCCAGCAGTTTGGTCCTCGCTAGCAATGAGCAGTTCTTC
>TRBV20-1|.|once|TRBJ2-7
CSASKGDEQYF
TGCAGTGCTAGTAAGGGGGACGAGCAGTACTTC
>TRBV4-1|.|.|TRBJ1-4
CASSQADSEKLFF
TGCGCCAGCAGCCAAGCGGACAGCGAAAAACTGTTTTTT
>TRBV11-3|.|.|TRBJ2-1
CASSGRQFSYNEQFF
TGTGCCAGCAGCGGTAGACAGTTTTCCTACAATGAGCAGTTCTTC
>TRBV6-5|.|many|TRBJ2-7
CASSYSTGGGMSYEQYF
TGTGCCAGCAGTTACTCGACCGGCGGGGGCATGTCCTACGAGCAGTACTTC
>TRBV6-1|TRBD1|.|TRBJ1-6
CASRGQVVGSYNSPLHF
TGTGCCAGCAGGGGACAGGTTGTCGGCTCCTATAATTCACCCCTCCACTTT
>TRBV28|.|.|TRBJ2-7
CASSLNGGVQYF
TGTGCCAGCAGTTTGAATGGAGGGGTGCAGTACTTC
>TRBV2|TRBD1|.|TRBJ1-4
CASRGTGHEKLFF
TGTGCCAGCAGGGGGACAGGGCACGAAAAACTGTTTTTT
>TRBV28|.|.|TRBJ2-2
CASSTGLANTGELFF
TGTGCCAGCAGTACCGGGCTTGCGAACACCGGGGAGCTGTTTTTT
>TRBV3-1|.|many|TRBJ1-2
CASNKGGNYGYTF
TGTGCCAGCAACAAGGGCGGAAACTATGGCTACACCTTC
>TRBV4-1|.|.|TRBJ2-1
CASSQGGAVLNEQFF
TGCGCCAGCAGCCAAGGGGGGGCAGTATTAAATGAGCAGTTCTTC
>TRBV7-6|TRBD2|many|TRBJ2-7
CASSSFSGLAGEREQYF
TGTGCCAGCAGCTCCTTTTCCGGACTAGCGGGAGAACGCGAGCAGTACTTC